This T cell receptor (beta chain) was documented in a study of T cell responses to AZD1222 COVID-19 vaccine. Sequencing was performed with immunoSEQ multiplex PCR; in TCRdb, only in-frame clones are kept and a portion is missing. Of about 150,000 clones detected, around 84% appear once; the ten largest clones hold over 3.5%. Germline V gene lookup returns CDR1 KGHSH and CDR2 LQKENI. V shed 2 bases and J shed 7 bases, with 5 bases lying between them. The CDR3 runs to 12 residues. The TCR sequence derives from an adult in good health. This rearrangement joins TRBV18 to TRBJ1-4; D unclear. Sequenced material: peripheral blood, taken on day 0 of AZD1222 vaccination. CDR3 amino acids: CASSPSGEKLFF. CDR3 DNA: TGTGCCAGCTCACCATCCGGTGAAAAACTGTTTTTT.